This TCR beta chain came from a study of metastatic and nonmetastatic thyroid tumors. MiXCR re-clonotyped the PCR reads for TCRdb. The sample lists about 19,000 clones, around 25% occurring once. Trimming left V 5 bases short and J 3 bases short, with 14 bases between. The CDR3 contains 14 residues. Patients were all untreated before their thyroid surgery. The sample was blood. The chain uses TRBV12-3 or TRBV12-4 and TRBJ2-7; D gene uncertain. The clonotype comes from a male donor with papillary thyroid cancer or a benign thyroid nodule (not recorded which). Some clones in this sample may be carry-over from other donors' samples. The CDR3 nucleotides are TGTGCCAGCAGTAAACCCGGGTCCAACTACGAGCAGTACTTC. Its protein product is CASSKPGSNYEQYF.